This paragraph reports one T cell receptor beta chain. Its antigen is unknown. V was pared by 6 bases and J by 6 bases, with 10 bases of the junction left unmatched. CDR3 size: 15 residues. CDR1 is WSHSY, CDR2 SAAADI, per germline. This sample was taken from a study of OX40 agonist ivuxolimab in advanced cancers. Study in general: In this trial design, patients received ivuxolimab intravenously at 0.01 to 10 mg/kg every 2 weeks. Study-level findings and limits: Circulating CD4+ and CD8+ T cells showed clonal expansion by week 6 at 0.1 to 3.0 mg/kg.

Generated by immunoSEQ multiplex PCR, the TCRdb table keeps only in-frame clones and is missing some. The sample has 20,000 to 25,000 clones; roughly 80% are singletons. The specimen was CD4+ or CD8+ T cells sorted from blood, collected in a trial of the OX40 agonist ivuxolimab. This chain uses TRBV10-2 with TRBJ2-1, with TRBD1 identical over 8 bases. The TCR was taken from an adult with an advanced solid tumor such as melanoma, head and neck, liver or kidney cancer. CDR3 in DNA: TGCGCCAGCAGACTACAGGGGGTTGGCTCCAATGAGCAGTTCTTC. Encoded protein: CASRLQGVGSNEQFF.